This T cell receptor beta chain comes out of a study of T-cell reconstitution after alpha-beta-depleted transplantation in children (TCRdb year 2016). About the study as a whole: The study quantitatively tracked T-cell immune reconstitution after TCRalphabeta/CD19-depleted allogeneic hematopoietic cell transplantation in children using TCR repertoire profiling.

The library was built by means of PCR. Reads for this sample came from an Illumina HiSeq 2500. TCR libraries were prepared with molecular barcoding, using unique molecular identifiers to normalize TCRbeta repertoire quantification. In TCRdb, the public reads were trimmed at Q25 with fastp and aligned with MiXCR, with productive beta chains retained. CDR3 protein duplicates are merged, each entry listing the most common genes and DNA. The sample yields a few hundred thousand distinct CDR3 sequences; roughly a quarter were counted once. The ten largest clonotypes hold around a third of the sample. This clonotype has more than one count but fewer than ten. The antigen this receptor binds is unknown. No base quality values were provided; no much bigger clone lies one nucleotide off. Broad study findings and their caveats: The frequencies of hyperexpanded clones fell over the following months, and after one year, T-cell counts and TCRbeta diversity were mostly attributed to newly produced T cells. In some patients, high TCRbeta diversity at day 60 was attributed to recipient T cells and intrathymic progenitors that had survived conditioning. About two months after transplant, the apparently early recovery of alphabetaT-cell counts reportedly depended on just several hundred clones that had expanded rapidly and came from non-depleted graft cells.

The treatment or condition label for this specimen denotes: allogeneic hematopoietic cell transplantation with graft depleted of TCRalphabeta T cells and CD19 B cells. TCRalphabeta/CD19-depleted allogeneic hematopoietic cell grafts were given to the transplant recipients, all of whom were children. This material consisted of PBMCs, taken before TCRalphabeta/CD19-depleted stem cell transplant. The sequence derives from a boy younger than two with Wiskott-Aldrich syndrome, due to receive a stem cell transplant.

The DNA sequence reads TGTGCCAGCAGTTTAAGTGCGGGAGGTCTCTACAATGAGCAGTTCTTC. Translated, it reads CASSLSAGGLYNEQFF. Recombination linked TRBV12-3 or TRBV12-4 to TRBJ2-1; the central 8 bases match TRBD2. After removal of 2 bases from V and 3 bases from J, the junction retains 6 bases not matched to a gene. CDR3 length: 16 amino acids, cysteine to phenylalanine. Only CDR3 DNA is held: 48 bases, read in frame from base 1.